Listed below are T cell receptor beta chains from one sample, sequenced in a study of T cell responses to AZD1222 COVID-19 vaccine. Sequenced by immunoSEQ multiplex PCR; TCRdb stores in-frame clones only, minus some. The table shows about 180,000 clones, with 90% occurring only once. This specimen consisted of peripheral blood, obtained 28 days after the second dose of the MenACWY control vaccine. The receptors shown here come from an adult who received the MenACWY meningococcal vaccine as a control. The conserved cysteine and the conserved F or W are not part of the CDR3 here. The listing skips clone size in some rows; elsewhere it reads once, few, many or a size class.

v_gene	j_gene	abundance	CDR3aa
TRBV12-3/TRBV12-4	TRBJ2-7	few	ASSHRDSYEQY
TRBV6-5	TRBJ1-1	NA	ASLTLRVWTEAF
TRBV5-1	TRBJ1-1	NA	ASSWWGEGTEAF
TRBV7-9	TRBJ2-1	NA	ASSPKGTYNEQF
TRBV3-1/TRBV3-2	TRBJ1-4	NA	ASSQLAGRAAKDNEKLF
TRBV3-1/TRBV3-2	TRBJ2-3	NA	ASSQWTGRGTDTQY
TRBV7-9	TRBJ2-7	few	ASRGQGYEQY
TRBV11-2	TRBJ2-1	NA	ASSLWDLGSYNEQF
TRBV4-3	TRBJ1-3	NA	ASSQEPRSYSGNTIY
TRBV7-3	TRBJ1-5	once	ASSLLSREAQPQH
TRBV6-5	TRBJ1-5	NA	ASRARQNSNQPQH
TRBV28	TRBJ1-1	NA	ASSLWAEAF
TRBV7-9	TRBJ1-2	NA	ASSLLRGPVEGYT
TRBV7-3	TRBJ2-1	NA	ASSLKVGSAHNEQF
TRBV3-1/TRBV3-2	TRBJ1-2	NA	ASSQDSLGTNYGYT
TRBV4-3	TRBJ2-7	NA	ASRKTRDRSEEQY